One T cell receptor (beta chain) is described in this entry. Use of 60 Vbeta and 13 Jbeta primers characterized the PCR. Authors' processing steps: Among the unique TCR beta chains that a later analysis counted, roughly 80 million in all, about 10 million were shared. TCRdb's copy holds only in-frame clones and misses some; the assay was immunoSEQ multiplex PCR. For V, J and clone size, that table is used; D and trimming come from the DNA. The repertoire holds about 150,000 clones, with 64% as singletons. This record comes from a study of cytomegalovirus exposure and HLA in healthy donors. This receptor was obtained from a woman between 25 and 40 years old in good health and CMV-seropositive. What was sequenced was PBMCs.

This chain's CDR3 is CASSFSGSYEQYF. In DNA form, the CDR3 reads TGTGCCAGCAGCTTTAGCGGCTCCTACGAGCAGTACTTC. The chain uses TRBV11-2 and TRBJ2-7, with D possibly being TRBD2 (6 bases). Germline V gives CDR1 SGHAT, CDR2 FQNNGV. The CDR3 sequence is 13 residues long. Trimming left V 3 bases short and J 0 bases short, with 6 bases between.